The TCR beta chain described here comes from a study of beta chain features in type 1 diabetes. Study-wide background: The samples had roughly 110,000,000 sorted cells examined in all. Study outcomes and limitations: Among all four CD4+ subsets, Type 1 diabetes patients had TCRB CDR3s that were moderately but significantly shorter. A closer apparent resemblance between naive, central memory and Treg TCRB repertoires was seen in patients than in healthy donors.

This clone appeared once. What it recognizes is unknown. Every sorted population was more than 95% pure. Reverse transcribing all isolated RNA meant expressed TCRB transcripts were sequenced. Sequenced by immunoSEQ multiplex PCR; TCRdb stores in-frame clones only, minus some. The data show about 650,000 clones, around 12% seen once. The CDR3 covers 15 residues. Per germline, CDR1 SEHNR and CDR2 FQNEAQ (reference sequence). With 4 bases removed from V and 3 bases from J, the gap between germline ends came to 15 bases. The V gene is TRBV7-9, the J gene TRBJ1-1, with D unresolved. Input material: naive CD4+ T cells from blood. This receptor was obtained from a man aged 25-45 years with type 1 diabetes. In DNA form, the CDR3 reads TGTGCCAGCAGCTCGACGGGCCAAAGAGACACTGAAGCTTTCTTT. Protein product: CASSSTGQRDTEAFF.